The 16 T cell receptor beta chains reported below all come from one sample, sequenced in a study of radiation and T cells in renal cell carcinoma. Time point: blood 2 weeks post-SBRT. Treatment meaning: 15 Gy SBRT to primary tumor, nephrectomy 4 weeks later. The table came from immunoSEQ multiplex PCR; TCRdb's copy has only in-frame clones and leaves some out. Found here are tens of thousands of clones, approximately 86% of them singletons; the top ten hold approximately 22%. The sample consisted of blood, taken from a patient whose treatment included radiotherapy and nephrectomy. Receptors were obtained from a woman between 50 and 59 years old with renal cell carcinoma.

This rearrangement joins TRBV7-2 to TRBJ1-2; D call uncertain. The V and J ends lost 1 base and 3 bases respectively, with 12 bases between them. CDR1 and CDR2 from the germline V gene are SGHTA and FQGNSA. The CDR3 is made up of 15 amino acids. This CDR3 reads CASSLDGSRHYGYTF. As DNA, the CDR3 is TGTGCCAGCAGCTTAGATGGGAGTCGACACTATGGCTACACCTTC. Using reference TRBV7-2 and TRBJ1-2 for the parts outside the CDR3, the full variable domain is GAGVSQSPSNKVTEKGKDVELRCDPISGHTALYWYRQSLGQGLEFLIYFQGNSAPDKSGLPSDRFSAERTGGSVSTLTIQRTQQEDSAVYLCASSLDGSRHYGYTFGSGTRLTVV.

J is TRBJ1-2 and V is TRBV28, with D uncertain. Germline-derived CDR1 and CDR2 are MDHEN and SYDVKM. The CDR3 runs 17 residues. Trimming removed 3 bases at V and 6 bases at J, with 23 bases between. In nucleotides, the CDR3 is TGTGCCAGCAGTTTTTCAATCGGTGTCTCAGGAATCGATGGCTACACCTTC. Translating it yields CASSFSIGVSGIDGYTF.

V gene TRBV15 combines with J gene TRBJ1-4, with TRBD1 matching over 8 bases. The CDR3 totals 18 residues. Germline V gene lookup returns CDR1 LNHNV and CDR2 YYDKDF (reference sequence). Unmatched junction bases numbered 8, after V lost 0 bases and J lost 2 bases. This chain's CDR3 is CATSRDFRGRVTNEKLFF. The CDR3 DNA is TGTGCCACCAGCAGAGATTTCAGGGGGCGGGTTACTAATGAAAAACTGTTTTTT.

In its sample, this clone was seen a few times. The rearrangement uses TRBV9 and TRBJ1-1; D gene uncertain. Per the germline V gene, CDR1 is SGDLS and CDR2 is YYNGEE. There are 13 residues in the CDR3. V was cut by 5 bases and J by 0 bases, with 8 bases left in between. The DNA for the CDR3 is TGTGCCAGCAGTGGGGAGGTGAACACTGAAGCTTTCTTT. Amino acid sequence: CASSGEVNTEAFF.

The chain links TRBV30 to TRBJ1-6; D is perhaps TRBD1 (5 bases). The germline gives CDR1 GTSNPN, CDR2 SVGIG (reference sequence). The CDR3 loop spans 13 amino acids. Trimming shortened V by 3 bases and J by 8 bases, and 11 bases separated the two germline ends. The CDR3 protein is CAWRGVIDSPLHF. The CDR3 bases are TGTGCCTGGAGAGGGGTCATAGATTCACCCCTCCACTTT.

The chain carries TRBV7-2 and TRBJ2-7; TRBD1 aligns across 8 bases. Germline values: CDR1 SGHTA, CDR2 FQGNSA. The CDR3 runs 15 residues. The V segment lost 4 bases and the J segment 6 bases; nucleotides outside the gene matches: 11. The CDR3 is CASSSPATGVFEQYF. For the CDR3, the DNA is TGTGCCAGCAGCTCTCCCGCGACAGGGGTTTTCGAGCAGTACTTC.

The chain combines TRBV7-8 with TRBJ1-4; D not certain. V lost 4 bases, J lost 7 bases, and 16 bases lay in between. The CDR3 is made up of 15 amino acids. Germline values: CDR1 SGHVS, CDR2 FQNEAQ. The CDR3 loop is CASSSSGVPGEKLFF. The CDR3 bases are TGTGCCAGCAGCTCTTCTGGGGTCCCGGGTGAAAAACTGTTTTTT.

This chain uses TRBV10-2 with TRBJ1-5; no reliable D call. The V end was cut by 8 bases, the J end by 0 bases, with 8 bases between. The germline gives CDR1 WSHSY, CDR2 SAAADI. This CDR3 region has 13 residues. The CDR3 DNA reads TGCGCCAGCCGGTGGGATAGCAATCAGCCCCAGCATTTT. Translated: CASRWDSNQPQHF.

The V gene is TRBV28, the J gene TRBJ1-2; D is perhaps TRBD1 (6 bases). The CDR3 is 13 residues long. Germline CDR1 reads MDHEN; CDR2 reads SYDVKM. V was cut by 8 bases and J by 7 bases, with 17 bases left in between. The CDR3 DNA is TGTGCCAGCTACCTAAAAGGGGGAGGTGGCTACACCTTC. It codes for CASYLKGGGGYTF.

This clone was seen a single time. The chain is built from TRBV4-3 and TRBJ1-5; maybe TRBD1 (5 bases). The germline V gene has CDR1 LGHNA and CDR2 YSLEER. Trimming took off 0 bases at V and 11 bases at J, with 17 bases between the two ends. CDR3 size: 15 residues. This CDR3 is CASSQDRAGTVSQHF. In DNA, the CDR3 is TGCGCCAGCAGCCAAGATAGGGCAGGGACCGTATCCCAGCATTTT.

The CDR3 protein is CASSEGASGNTIYF. CDR3 coding DNA: TGTGCCAGCAGCGAGGGGGCTAGTGGAAACACCATATATTTT. The V and J genes are TRBV11-3 and TRBJ1-3, with TRBD1 matching over 7 bases. J was trimmed by 3 bases and V by 5 bases; bases with no gene match: 4. The CDR3 is made up of 14 amino acids. The germline gives CDR1 SGHNT, CDR2 YENEEA.

CDR3 in DNA: TGCAGCGTTGAAGACCCAACAGGGCTAAACTCCTACGAGCAGTACTTC. Translation gives CSVEDPTGLNSYEQYF. The chain has TRBV29-1 and TRBJ2-7; tentative D call: TRBD1 (6 bases). From germline, CDR1 is SQVTM and CDR2 ANQGSEA. V was trimmed by 0 bases and J by 0 bases, leaving 15 bases between them. The CDR3 runs to 16 residues.

V and J are TRBV19 and TRBJ2-1, with 9 bases lining up with TRBD2. Per germline, CDR1 LNHDA and CDR2 SQIVND (reference sequence). This CDR3 spans 16 amino acids. The junction had 13 bases not matched to a gene; V was cut back by 1 base and J by 12 bases. CDR3 bases: TGTGCCAGTAGTATAGGTGAGGCGGGAGGGCTCAATCGGCAGTTCTTC. Its translation: CASSIGEAGGLNRQFF.

The CDR3 bases are TGTGCCAGCACCCTAGCGGGAGGGGGAGACTCCTACGAGCAGTACTTC. As protein: CASTLAGGGDSYEQYF. J is TRBJ2-7 and V is TRBV28; TRBD2 agrees at 12 bases. The CDR3 covers 16 residues. V shed 7 bases and J 0 bases; nucleotides not matched to a gene: 7. The germline V gene encodes CDR1 MDHEN and CDR2 SYDVKM.

The V call is TRBV28, the J call TRBJ1-5, with D tentatively TRBD1 (5 bases). Trimming removed 3 bases at V and 5 bases at J, with 17 bases between. Germline CDR1 is MDHEN and CDR2 is SYDVKM. The CDR3 contains 16 residues. The CDR3 DNA is TGTGCCAGCAGTTTCTCCACGGGGGGGGACGATCAGCCCCAGCATTTT. Translating it yields CASSFSTGGDDQPQHF.

The chain combines TRBV27 with TRBJ2-3; 7 bases align to TRBD2. J gave up 0 bases and V 1 base, and 4 bases lay outside the gene matches. The length of the CDR3 is 16 residues. The germline V gene encodes CDR1 MNHEY and CDR2 SMNVEV (reference sequence). The CDR3 loop reads CASSLWGGGSTDTQYF. In DNA, the CDR3 is TGTGCCAGCAGTTTATGGGGCGGGGGTAGCACAGATACGCAGTATTTT.